The clone carrying this TCR beta chain was picked up a small number of times. Its target is not known. The data were obtained in a study of T cells in Graves' hyperthyroidism and ophthalmopathy. Broader study findings: The model foresaw ophthalmopathy a median roughly 6 months prior to onset. Most clonotypes that expanded in the thyroid above 0.001 also showed up in blood.

The definition of stable Graves' hyperthyroidism was no ophthalmopathy progression within 18 months. Subjects aged 18 to 65 presented with newly diagnosed hyperthyroidism of less than 2 months' duration. The germline V gene has CDR1 LGHNA and CDR2 YNFKEQ. The CDR3 has 15 amino acids. Trimming left V 0 bases short and J 2 bases short, with 11 bases between. Researchers took RNA transcripts and amplified the TCR beta CDR3 regions from them. The study used the HTBI primer set for a first-round RT-PCR of the TCR CDR3. TCRdb analysed the multiplex PCR reads with MiXCR anew, one entry per CDR3 protein. The data show hundreds of thousands of distinct CDR3 sequences, over 35% seen once.

The V gene is TRBV4-2, the J gene TRBJ2-7; weak D call: TRBD2 (6 bases). The sample was blood. This receptor was taken from a man aged 18 to 35 with Graves' hyperthyroidism. In DNA, the CDR3 is TGTGCCAGCAGCCAAGAAGGGCTAGCGCCCTACGAGCAGTACTTC. This translates into CASSQEGLAPYEQYF.